This TCR beta chain was found in a study of shared clonotypes between healthy human individuals (TCRdb year 2020). In terms of the full investigation: A few men and a couple of women, aged 18 to 49 years, made up the cohort. For each donor, CD4 naive and CD4 memory were each run on three plates, CD8 naive on two plates, and CD8 memory on one plate. The study deeply sequenced blood TCR repertoires of five healthy adults to estimate repertoire size and the extent of clonotype sharing between individuals. Libraries were prepared and TCR repertoires were sequenced by different laboratories using diverse techniques, in order to increase sequencing depth and limit assay-specific biases. Leukapheresis yielded between about 0.9 and 8.9 billion PBMCs per donor.

The donors were healthy, HIV-negative adults with no recently reported acute infections or vaccinations. Only Caucasian adults living in Nashville, Tennessee, USA were represented among the donors. CD4+ T cells were enriched by magnetic negative selection, after which naive cells were positively selected on CD45RA and the negative fraction was taken as the memory subset. Blood was obtained by leukapheresis, after which PBMCs were separated by Ficoll-Histopaque density gradient centrifugation and cryopreserved in liquid nitrogen vapor phase. Analytical flow cytometry was used to check the purity and quantity of every magnetically sorted T cell population. Genomic DNA was isolated from each sorted fraction and quantified by UV absorbance on a Nanodrop 2000c. With regard to this clone: It lacks a known antigen. No base qualities exist here, and no much larger clone lies one base off it.

Including cysteine and phenylalanine, the CDR3 has 15 amino acids. CDR3 DNA is the only sequence kept; it has 45 bases, read in frame from the first base. V is pared back by 3 bases and J by 7 bases, with 16 bases lying between the germline termini. CDR1 and CDR2 are read off the germline V gene as SGDLS and YYNGEE. TCR CDR3 regions were amplified from genomic DNA by multiplex PCR using the deep immunoSEQ assay. Extracted genomic DNA from each cell subset was distributed evenly across all wells of several immunoSEQ 96-well plates, and each plate was treated as a replicate. Each replicate PCR for sorted subsets received about 180 ng genomic DNA, equal to about 30,000 T cell genomes. The purified libraries were quantified using a Qubit 3.0 fluorometer, sized with a Bioanalyzer 2100, and then quantified again using the KAPA Library Quantification kit. A separate single-read 150-cycle Illumina NextSeq 550 flow cell was used to sequence each immunoSEQ 96-well plate. The authors' pipeline ran thus. The immunoSEQ output contained only junctional sequences without quality scores, so filtering could not match that applied to full-length reads. Sequences were annotated with PyIR, a Python wrapper for IgBLAST v1.9, and V/J genes and CDR3 were assigned using IMGT germline references. Reads were removed for weak V/J assignments (E-value above 1e-6), missing CDR3, stop codons, out-of-frame junctions, or ambiguous translated residues. V3J clonotypes were defined as sequences sharing an identical inferred V gene, J gene, and CDR3 amino acid sequence. To compute the percentage overlap between repertoires, the number of shared unique clonotypes was divided by the size of the smaller repertoire. Three approaches were used to assess repertoire richness: RTK rarefaction, the Chao1 estimator, and Recon v2.1 estimates of unobserved clonotypes. Generation probabilities for all TCRbeta clonotypes obtained by the gDNA method from a few donors were computed using OLGA. Sourced from immuneACCESS, this table was stored by TCRdb with only in-frame sequences that have V and J called. A share of the clones is absent; for the studies checked, an unresolved V gene accounts for under half, and the remainder has no known explanation. V, J and clone size are those of that table, while D and trimming were read from the DNA. This sample holds over 2 million clones; 85% to 95% were observed only once. Of the sample, more than 0.1% is held by the ten largest clones.

Results the study describes overall, beyond this receptor: Larger estimated clonotype richness was generally found for naive subsets than for memory subsets. Only blood was sampled, and tissue TCR repertoires likely differ from those in blood. Because the study included only a small number of donors, the genetic and exposure-history diversity represented was limited. Based on pairwise subsampling, the degree of clonotype sharing among donors was expected to be affected by sequencing depth. Clonotypes shared by all four sorted-subset donors showed higher generation probabilities than non-shared clonotypes. Roughly 5.2% of naive CD4, 3% to 3.5% of naive CD8, approximately 2.2% of memory CD4, and 0.4% of memory CD8 clonotypes were shared across a few donors. Rarefaction of sorted-subset datasets indicated incomplete sequencing despite the large sequencing depth.

Sequenced material: naive CD4+ T cells sorted from blood. According to the study, the label for this sample's cell subset or site signals: CD45RA+ positively selected. The origin of this receptor is a man aged 18 to 29 in good health. The V and J genes are TRBV9 and TRBJ1-4; the D gene assignment is ambiguous. The CDR3 protein sequence reads: CASSADLGEAEKLFF. The base sequence is TGTGCCAGCAGCGCCGACCTGGGAGAGGCTGAAAAACTGTTTTTT.